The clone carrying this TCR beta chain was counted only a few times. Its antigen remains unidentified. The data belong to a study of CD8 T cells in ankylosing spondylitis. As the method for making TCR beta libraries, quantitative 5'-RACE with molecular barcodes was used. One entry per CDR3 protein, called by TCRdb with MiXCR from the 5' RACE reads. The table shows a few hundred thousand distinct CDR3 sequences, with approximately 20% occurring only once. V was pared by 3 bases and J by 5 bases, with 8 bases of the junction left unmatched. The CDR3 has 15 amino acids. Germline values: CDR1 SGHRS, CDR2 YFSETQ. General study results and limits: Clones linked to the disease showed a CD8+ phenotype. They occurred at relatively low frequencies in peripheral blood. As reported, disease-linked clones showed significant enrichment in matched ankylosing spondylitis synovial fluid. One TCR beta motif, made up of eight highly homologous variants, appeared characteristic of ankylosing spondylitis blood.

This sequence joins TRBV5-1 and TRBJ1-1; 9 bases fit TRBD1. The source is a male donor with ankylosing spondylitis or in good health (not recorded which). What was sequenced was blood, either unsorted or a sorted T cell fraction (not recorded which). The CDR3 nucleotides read TGCGCCAGCAGCTCAACACAGGGGGCGCGAACTGAAGCTTTCTTT. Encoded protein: CASSSTQGARTEAFF.